Presented here are 13 T cell receptor beta chains from one specimen sequenced in a study of cytomegalovirus exposure and HLA in healthy donors. Vbeta (60) and Jbeta (13) primers were used in the PCR. The method was immunoSEQ multiplex PCR; TCRdb's version includes in-frame clones alone and lacks a portion of them. The data show 150,000 to 200,000 clones, with around 77% seen just once and 1.5% to 2% held by the top ten. The sample was PBMCs. The receptors derive from a woman aged 25-40 years in good health and CMV-seronegative.

This clone showed up just once. This chain connects TRBV7-8 to TRBJ2-1; the match to TRBD2 covers 14 bases. With 5 bases clipped from V and 8 bases from J, the junction kept 5 bases outside the gene matches. The CDR3 is made up of 15 amino acids. Germline V gene data show CDR1 as SGHVS and CDR2 as FQNEAQ. This CDR3 is CASSAGTSGSYEQFF. The CDR3 DNA follows: TGTGCCAGCAGCGCAGGGACTAGCGGGAGCTATGAGCAGTTCTTC.

The chain uses TRBV21-1 and TRBJ1-2; no DNA check was done on the table's D call, TRBD1. TRBV21-1 constitutes a pseudogene. This CDR3 is built from 18 residues. The CDR3 is CASSKSLDSRGANYGYTF. The CDR3 bases are TGTGCCAGCAGCAAAAGTCTGGACAGTAGGGGAGCTAACTATGGCTACACCTTC.

The rearrangement links TRBV7-6 to TRBJ2-6, with 8 bases aligning to TRBD1. The germline V gene encodes CDR1 SGHVS and CDR2 FNYEAQ. V shed 4 bases, J shed 9 bases, and the junction held 5 bases outside the gene matches. CDR3 length: 14 amino acids. The CDR3 protein is CASSSRQGYNVLTF. CDR3 in DNA: TGTGCCAGCAGCTCTCGACAGGGGTACAACGTCCTGACTTTC.

The chain employs TRBV28 and TRBJ2-1; TRBD2 matches 8 bases. V gave up 6 bases and J gave up 4 bases; unmatched junction bases: 17. The germline V gene encodes CDR1 MDHEN and CDR2 SYDVKM. The CDR3 is 18 residues long. As DNA, the CDR3 is TGTGCCAGCAGCTCATTATGGACTAGCTCCTTATCTTACAATGAGCAGTTCTTC. The encoded protein is CASSSLWTSSLSYNEQFF.

Regarding this clone: This specimen includes other DNA sequences encoding the same CDR3. The chain joins TRBV7-9 to TRBJ1-4, with 11 bases that match TRBD1. The CDR3 totals 14 residues. V gave up 1 base and J gave up 8 bases; unmatched junction bases: 0. The germline V gene has CDR1 SEHNR and CDR2 FQNEAQ (reference sequence). The CDR3 region is CASSLGTGGEKLFF. DNA of the CDR3: TGTGCCAGCAGCTTAGGGACAGGGGGCGAAAAACTGTTTTTT.

The chain recombines TRBV5-4 with TRBJ1-2, with D unresolved. V lost 7 bases and J lost 8, with 24 bases in between. Germline V gene data show CDR1 as SGHNT and CDR2 as YYREEE (reference sequence). The CDR3 sequence is 15 residues long. The CDR3 DNA reads as TGTGCCAGCCGGAGGCCAGGAGGATTTGAGAGGGGCTACACCTTC. This sequence encodes CASRRPGGFERGYTF.

V is TRBV29-1 and J is TRBJ2-7, with D possibly being TRBD2 (5 bases). Germline CDR1 SQVTM, CDR2 ANQGSEA. The CDR3 is made up of 14 amino acids. The germline V and J ends were trimmed by 0 bases and 1 base, with 10 bases remaining between them. The CDR3 region has the DNA TGCAGCGTTGAAGATGGAAGCGGTTCCTACGAGCAGTACTTC. Translated: CSVEDGSGSYEQYF.

This chain links TRBV19 with TRBJ1-1, with unresolved D. Germline CDR1 LNHDA, CDR2 SQIVND (reference sequence). The CDR3 has 15 amino acids. V shed 1 base and J shed 6 bases, with 15 bases lying between them. The CDR3 spells CASSIARLEGAEAFF. In DNA, the CDR3 is TGTGCCAGTAGTATAGCGCGATTGGAGGGTGCTGAAGCTTTCTTT.

This chain links TRBV4-3 with TRBJ2-3, with D possibly being TRBD2 (5 bases). V was trimmed by 1 base and J by 1 base, leaving 6 bases between them. The germline V gene encodes CDR1 LGHNA and CDR2 YSLEER. This CDR3 comprises 14 residues. CDR3 sequence (DNA): TGCGCCAGCAGCCAAGGTAGCGGCACAGATACGCAGTATTTT. It translates to CASSQGSGTDTQYF.

The rearrangement joins TRBV15 to TRBJ2-5, with 10 nucleotides matching TRBD1. V gave up 1 base and J gave up 3 bases; unmatched junction bases: 8. The CDR3 extends over 17 amino acids. CDR1 is LNHNV, CDR2 YYDKDF, per germline (reference sequence). CDR3: CATSRAWGTGEEETQYF. CDR3 bases: TGTGCCACCAGCAGAGCCTGGGGGACAGGGGAAGAAGAGACCCAGTACTTC.

V and J are TRBV28 and TRBJ2-1, with 11 bases aligning to TRBD2. This CDR3 has 18 amino acids. After removal of 4 bases from V and 0 bases from J, the junction contained 8 bases not matched to a gene. The germline V gene has CDR1 MDHEN and CDR2 SYDVKM. CDR3 sequence: CASSSRIAGGSSYNEQFF. The DNA for the CDR3 is TGTGCCAGCAGTTCCCGGATAGCGGGAGGGAGCTCCTACAATGAGCAGTTCTTC.

V is TRBV5-1 and J is TRBJ2-2; tentative D call: TRBD1 (5 bases). V was cut by 0 bases and J by 3 bases, with 9 bases left in between. The CDR3 has 15 residues. Germline CDR1 SGHRS, CDR2 YFSETQ. In DNA form, the CDR3 reads TGCGCCAGCAGCTTGGTACAGGCGTACACCGGGGAGCTGTTTTTT. This encodes CASSLVQAYTGELFF.

This clone has more than one count but fewer than ten. At one of its ends the junction is not consistent with the germline gene, which may arise from a read error. V gene TRBV6-1 combines with J gene TRBJ2-1; maybe TRBD1 (6 bases). Germline V gene data show CDR1 as MNHNS and CDR2 as SASEGT. The CDR3 loop spans 11 amino acids. The CDR3 sequence is CASRDTGLKIF. In nucleotides, the CDR3 is TGTGCCAGCAGGGACACAGGGCTTAAGATCTTC.